The entry below describes one TCR beta chain. Its antigen remains unknown. Germline assignment: CDR1 KGHSH and CDR2 LQKENI. The CDR3 sequence is 14 residues long. The V end was cut by 2 bases, the J end by 7 bases, with 11 bases between. TCRdb reprocessed the 5' RACE reads via MiXCR and lists one record per CDR3 protein. Of 200,000 to 300,000 distinct CDR3 sequences detected, approximately 6.3% appear once; the ten largest clones hold more than 0.85%. These data are taken from a study of T cells after yellow fever vaccination. General study points: The study re-detected most primary-vaccination clones after the booster (roughly 95% CD4, 88% CD8). Among all clonotypes, a small share was observed in both CD4 and CD8 compartments.

The chain recombines TRBV18 with TRBJ1-4; D unclear. The clonotype originates from a man aged 30 to 45 who received the YFV17D yellow fever vaccine. The sample here was CD4+ T cells sorted from PBMCs, taken on the day of the yellow fever booster vaccination. CDR3 sequence (DNA): TGTGCCAGCTCACCAGAACGGATGGGTGAAAAACTGTTTTTT. It yields the protein CASSPERMGEKLFF.